The following is a TCR beta chain sequence with its context. This record belongs to a study of control samples from healthy donors and cancer patients. Produced via immunoSEQ multiplex PCR; TCRdb's table is partial and in-frame only. In the table there are about 170,000 clones, roughly 93% of which are singletons. Between the trimmed V and J ends, which lost 0 bases and 1 base, there was a span of 22 bases. CDR3 size: 19 residues. CDR1 is SGHNT, CDR2 YYREEE, per germline (reference sequence). The chain links TRBV5-4 to TRBJ1-2; D possibly corresponds to TRBD1 (5 bases). This TCR derives from a woman between 55 and 75 years old in good health. Sequenced input: blood. The DNA for the CDR3 is TGTGCCAGCAGCTTGGGGGTAGTGGGGCCCGCTTTAAGTAACTATGGCTACACCTTC. Protein: CASSLGVVGPALSNYGYTF.